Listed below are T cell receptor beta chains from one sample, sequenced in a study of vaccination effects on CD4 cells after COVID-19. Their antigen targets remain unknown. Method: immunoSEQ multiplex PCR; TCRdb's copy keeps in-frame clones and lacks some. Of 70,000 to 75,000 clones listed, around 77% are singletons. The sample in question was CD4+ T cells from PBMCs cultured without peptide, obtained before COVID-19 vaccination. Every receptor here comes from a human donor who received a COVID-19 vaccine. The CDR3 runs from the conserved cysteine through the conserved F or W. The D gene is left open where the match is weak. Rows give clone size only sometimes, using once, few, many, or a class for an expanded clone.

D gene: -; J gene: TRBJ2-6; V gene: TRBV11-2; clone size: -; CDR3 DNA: TGTGCCAGCAGCTTGAGCCTCTCTGGGGCCAACGTCCTGACTTTC; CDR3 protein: CASSLSLSGANVLTF
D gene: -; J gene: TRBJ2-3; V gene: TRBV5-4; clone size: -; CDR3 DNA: TGTGCCAGCAGCTTGGGTGCAGGTAGAAAAGATACGCAGTATTTT; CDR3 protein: CASSLGAGRKDTQYF
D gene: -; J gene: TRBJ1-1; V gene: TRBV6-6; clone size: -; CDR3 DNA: TGTGCCACCTTGGACAGCTTGAACACTGAAGCTTTCTTT; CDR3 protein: CATLDSLNTEAFF
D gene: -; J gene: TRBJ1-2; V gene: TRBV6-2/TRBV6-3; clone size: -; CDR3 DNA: TGTGCCAGCAGCCTCCCGGGTTTCGGCTATGGCTACACCTTC; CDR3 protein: CASSLPGFGYGYTF
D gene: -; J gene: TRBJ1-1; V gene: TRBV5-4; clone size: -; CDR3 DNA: TGTGCCAGCAGTAGTTCCAGAAACACTGAAGCTTTCTTT; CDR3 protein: CASSSSRNTEAFF
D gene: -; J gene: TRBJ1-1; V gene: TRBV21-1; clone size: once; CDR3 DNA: TGTGCCAGCAGGGACAGCCCTGAGAAAATGAACACTGAAGCTTTCTTT; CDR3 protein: CASRDSPEKMNTEAFF
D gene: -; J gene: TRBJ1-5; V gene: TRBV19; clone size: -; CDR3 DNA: TGTGCCAGTAACTTCCGGGTCCTTAATCAGCCCCAGCATTTT; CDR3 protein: CASNFRVLNQPQHF
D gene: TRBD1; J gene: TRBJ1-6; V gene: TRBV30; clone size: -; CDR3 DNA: TGTGCCTGGAGCCGACAGGGCTATAATTCACCCCTCCACTTT; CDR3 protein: CAWSRQGYNSPLHF
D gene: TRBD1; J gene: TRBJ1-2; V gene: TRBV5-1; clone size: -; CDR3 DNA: TGCGCCAGCAGCTTGGCGACAGGGGGTAGTCTGGAGGGCTACACCTTC; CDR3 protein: CASSLATGGSLEGYTF
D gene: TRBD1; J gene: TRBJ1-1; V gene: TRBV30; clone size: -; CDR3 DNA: TGTGCCTGCAAGGGGGCGGTGTACACTGAAGCTTTCTTT; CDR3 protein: CACKGAVYTEAFF
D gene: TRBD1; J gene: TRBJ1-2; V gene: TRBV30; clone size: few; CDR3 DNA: TGTGCCTGGAGCACAGACGGGACAGGGGGAAATGGCTACACCTTC; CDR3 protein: CAWSTDGTGGNGYTF
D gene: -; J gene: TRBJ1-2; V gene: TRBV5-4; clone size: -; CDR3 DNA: TGTGCCAGCAGCTTGGTGGCAGGGGTCTACACCTTC; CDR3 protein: CASSLVAGVYTF
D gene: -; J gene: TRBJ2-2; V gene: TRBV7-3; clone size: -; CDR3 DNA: TGTGCCAGCAGCTTAAGTTCCGGGGGCTGGACCGGGGAGCTGTTTTTT; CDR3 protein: CASSLSSGGWTGELFF
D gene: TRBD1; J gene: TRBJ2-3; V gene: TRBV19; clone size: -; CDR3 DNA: TGTGCCAGTAGTATCGGGACAGTTCGAACAGATACGCAGTATTTT; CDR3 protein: CASSIGTVRTDTQYF
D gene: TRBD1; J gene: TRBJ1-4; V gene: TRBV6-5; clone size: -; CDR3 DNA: TGTGCCAGCAGTCCCTACGGACAGGTTAATGAAAAACTGTTTTTT; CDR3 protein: CASSPYGQVNEKLFF
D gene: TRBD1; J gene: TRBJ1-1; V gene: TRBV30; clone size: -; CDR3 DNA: TGTGCCTGGAGGAACCGGGACAGGGAAGACACTGAAGCTTTCTTT; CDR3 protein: CAWRNRDREDTEAFF
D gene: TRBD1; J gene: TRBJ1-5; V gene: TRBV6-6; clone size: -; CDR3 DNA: TGTGCCAGCAGTTCGACAGGGCTGCAGCCCCAGCATTTT; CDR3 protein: CASSSTGLQPQHF
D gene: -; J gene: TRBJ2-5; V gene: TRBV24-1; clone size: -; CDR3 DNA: TGTGCCACCAGTCGGGGGCGTGGGGTTGAGACCCAGTACTTC; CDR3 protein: CATSRGRGVETQYF
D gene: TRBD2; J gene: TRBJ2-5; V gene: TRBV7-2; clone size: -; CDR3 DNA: TGTGCCAGCAGCAACCTAGCGGGGGGATGGGAGACCCAGTACTTC; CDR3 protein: CASSNLAGGWETQYF
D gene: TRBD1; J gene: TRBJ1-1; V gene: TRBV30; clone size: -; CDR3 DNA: TGTGCCTGGGGGACAGGCGGGACTGAAGCTTTCTTT; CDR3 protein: CAWGTGGTEAFF
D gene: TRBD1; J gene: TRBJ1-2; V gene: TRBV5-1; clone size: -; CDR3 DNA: TGCGCCAGCAGCGCCGGAGGGGGCGGAAATGGCTACACCTTC; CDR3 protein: CASSAGGGGNGYTF
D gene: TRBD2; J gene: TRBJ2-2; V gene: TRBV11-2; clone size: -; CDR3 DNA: TGTGCCAGCAGCTTGAGGGCTAGCGGGGGCCTTAACACCGGGGAGCTGTTTTTT; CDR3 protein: CASSLRASGGLNTGELFF
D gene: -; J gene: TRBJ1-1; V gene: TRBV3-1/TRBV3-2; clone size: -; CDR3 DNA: TGTGCCAGCAGCCAGCAGGGGAGGCGGTGGGGGGTCGGAGCTTTCTTT; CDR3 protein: CASSQQGRRWGVGAFF
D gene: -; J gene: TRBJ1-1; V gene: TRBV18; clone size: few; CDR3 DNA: TGTGCCAGCTCACCAGGACAAGAAGCTTTCTTT; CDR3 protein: CASSPGQEAFF
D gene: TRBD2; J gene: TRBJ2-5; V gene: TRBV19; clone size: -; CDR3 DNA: TGTGCCAGTAGTAGACTAGCGAGAGAGACCCAGTACTTC; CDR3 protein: CASSRLARETQYF